These T cell receptor beta chains were read from a single sample in a study of T cell changes during pregnancy in multiple sclerosis. The data were produced by immunoSEQ multiplex PCR, yet TCRdb's version contains in-frame clones alone and is incomplete. The sample yields tens of thousands of clones, 88% seen once. The input for sequencing was CD4+ T cells from peripheral blood mononuclear cells, taken before pregnancy. These receptors were obtained from a female donor with multiple sclerosis, enrolled in a pregnancy study. Both conserved end residues are part of each CDR3. The D gene is left open where the match is weak. Clone size is given for some rows only: seen once, a few or many times, or a class if the clone is expanded.

J gene	D gene	clone size	V gene	CDR3 length	CDR3 protein	CDR3 DNA
TRBJ2-7	TRBD2	once	TRBV6-5	15	CASSFGSGSWSEQYF	TGTGCCAGCAGTTTTGGTAGCGGGAGTTGGAGCGAGCAGTACTTC
TRBJ1-1	NA	NA	TRBV28	15	CASIARGAGLTEAFF	TGTGCCAGCATCGCCCGCGGGGCCGGGTTAACTGAAGCTTTCTTT
TRBJ2-1	NA	NA	TRBV9	15	CASSVAPDYYNEQFF	TGTGCCAGCAGCGTAGCTCCGGACTACTACAATGAGCAGTTCTTC
TRBJ1-4	TRBD1	once	TRBV5-1	16	CASSQGSGTASEKLFF	TGCGCCAGCAGCCAAGGATCAGGGACAGCTAGTGAAAAACTGTTTTTT
TRBJ2-7	TRBD1	NA	TRBV28	14	CASIPGQGSYEQYF	TGTGCCAGCATTCCAGGACAGGGATCCTACGAGCAGTACTTC
TRBJ2-7	TRBD1	NA	TRBV5-6	14	CASSLFSRGNEQYF	TGTGCCAGCAGCTTGTTCTCCAGGGGGAACGAGCAGTACTTC
TRBJ2-3	TRBD2	few	TRBV12-5	17	CASGGIAGGPSTDTQYF	TGTGCTAGTGGTGGGATAGCGGGAGGGCCCTCCACAGATACGCAGTATTTT
TRBJ2-1	NA	once	TRBV25-1	15	CASSDQGPLNNEQFF	TGTGCCAGCAGTGACCAGGGCCCCCTTAACAATGAGCAGTTCTTC
TRBJ1-3	TRBD1	NA	TRBV7-2	16	CASSLVGDRGRNTIYF	TGTGCCAGCAGCTTAGTGGGGGACAGGGGTAGAAACACCATATATTTT
TRBJ2-7	NA	NA	TRBV27	14	CASRIRDTAYEQYF	TGTGCCAGCCGAATCCGGGACACGGCCTACGAGCAGTACTTC
TRBJ1-3	TRBD1	NA	TRBV6-5	16	CASSYQGQGVGNTIYF	TGTGCCAGCAGTTACCAAGGACAGGGGGTAGGAAACACCATATATTTT
TRBJ1-3	NA	NA	TRBV7-6	15	CASSLAAGSGNTIYF	TGTGCCAGCAGCTTAGCGGCGGGGAGTGGAAACACCATATATTTT
TRBJ2-5	NA	once	TRBV10-1	13	CASSRDSKWIQYF	TGCGCCAGCAGCCGGGACTCCAAATGGATCCAGTACTTC
TRBJ2-5	TRBD2	NA	TRBV28	18	CASSLGGTSGTQSETQYF	TGTGCCAGCAGTTTGGGGGGGACTAGCGGGACCCAGTCGGAGACCCAGTACTTC
TRBJ1-3	TRBD1	NA	TRBV28	16	CASSLPGQGERNTIYF	TGTGCCAGCAGTTTACCGGGACAGGGGGAACGAAACACCATATATTTT
TRBJ1-1	NA	few	TRBV30	12	CAWSVQTEEAFF	TGTGCCTGGAGTGTACAGACAGAAGAAGCTTTCTTT
TRBJ2-3	NA	NA	TRBV7-2	13	CASTLRGSDTQYF	TGTGCCAGCACCCTGCGCGGGTCAGATACGCAGTATTTT
TRBJ2-3	TRBD1	NA	TRBV13	15	CASSSRQGNTDTQYF	TGTGCCAGCAGCTCCCGACAGGGGAACACAGATACGCAGTATTTT
TRBJ2-1	NA	NA	TRBV5-1	15	CASSSGQSSYNEQFF	TGCGCCAGCAGCTCAGGACAGTCTTCCTACAATGAGCAGTTCTTC
TRBJ2-2	NA	NA	TRBV2	13	CASRADFTGELFF	TGTGCCAGCAGGGCCGACTTCACCGGGGAGCTGTTTTTT
TRBJ2-2	TRBD1	once	TRBV6-1	17	CASSEMYRGRDTGELFF	TGTGCCAGCAGCGAAATGTACAGGGGGCGAGATACCGGGGAGCTGTTTTTT
TRBJ2-3	NA	NA	TRBV6-5	16	CASSYLKTGNTDTQYF	TGTGCCAGCAGTTACCTAAAGACTGGAAACACAGATACGCAGTATTTT
TRBJ2-4	TRBD1	NA	TRBV14	13	CASTPGGVGIQYF	TGTGCCAGCACCCCAGGGGGAGTAGGCATTCAGTACTTC
TRBJ2-3	TRBD2	once	TRBV6-4	14	CASSDLAGADTQYF	TGTGCCAGCAGTGACCTAGCGGGAGCAGATACGCAGTATTTT
TRBJ2-3	TRBD1	NA	TRBV5-1	16	CASSLRPTGGTDTQYF	TGCGCCAGCAGCTTGCGGCCGACAGGGGGCACAGATACGCAGTATTTT
TRBJ2-7	TRBD1	once	TRBV28	16	CASSLGVGQGNYEQYF	TGTGCCAGCAGTTTGGGAGTGGGACAGGGGAACTACGAGCAGTACTTC
TRBJ1-1	NA	few	TRBV27	13	CAVRQRYNTEAFF	TGTGCCGTACGACAGCGATATAACACTGAAGCTTTCTTT
TRBJ2-5	NA	NA	TRBV7-2	14	CASSLARGGLTQYF	TGTGCCAGCAGCTTGGCCCGGGGTGGGCTGACCCAGTACTTC
TRBJ1-3	TRBD1	NA	TRBV4-3	16	CASSQGRTGTGNTIYF	TGCGCCAGCAGCCAGGGCCGGACAGGGACTGGAAACACCATATATTTT
TRBJ2-5	TRBD2	NA	TRBV25-1	15	CASSERSGGQETQYF	TGTGCCAGCAGTGAGAGAAGCGGGGGCCAAGAGACCCAGTACTTC
TRBJ1-2	TRBD1	few	TRBV19	14	CASNPTGVNYGYTF	TGTGCCAGTAATCCGACAGGGGTAAACTATGGCTACACCTTC
TRBJ1-5	TRBD1	NA	TRBV6-5	13	CASRGTVNQPQHF	TGTGCCAGCAGGGGGACAGTCAATCAGCCCCAGCATTTT
TRBJ1-2	NA	NA	TRBV4-3	13	CASSPTSLYGYTF	TGCGCCAGCAGCCCTACTTCACTGTATGGCTACACCTTC
TRBJ2-2	TRBD1	NA	TRBV7-9	14	CASNGTVNTGELFF	TGTGCCAGCAACGGGACAGTCAACACCGGGGAGCTGTTTTTT
TRBJ2-2	NA	NA	TRBV6-1	14	CASRSHAHTGELFF	TGTGCCAGCAGATCCCACGCGCACACCGGGGAGCTGTTTTTT
TRBJ2-7	TRBD2	NA	TRBV6-1	14	CASSLSGSPYEQYF	TGTGCCAGCAGTCTTAGCGGGAGTCCTTACGAGCAGTACTTC
TRBJ2-2	NA	NA	TRBV7-2	12	CASRPTGGELFF	TGTGCCAGCAGGCCCACAGGGGGGGAGCTGTTTTTT
TRBJ1-5	TRBD1	NA	TRBV7-2	15	CASSKDRERYQPQHF	TGTGCCAGCAGCAAGGACAGGGAACGGTATCAGCCCCAGCATTTT
TRBJ1-4	TRBD1	NA	TRBV28	17	CASSPLGQGKINEKLFF	TGTGCCAGCAGTCCGCTGGGACAGGGTAAAATAAATGAAAAACTGTTTTTT
TRBJ1-2	NA	once	TRBV2	16	CASSEARSGLGGGYTF	TGTGCCAGCAGTGAAGCCCGTTCAGGGTTGGGGGGAGGCTACACCTTC
TRBJ1-5	NA	NA	TRBV10-3	13	CAVGPGSNQPQHF	TGTGCCGTAGGACCGGGGAGCAATCAGCCCCAGCATTTT
TRBJ1-4	NA	NA	TRBV18	17	CASSSKTGPRTNEKLFF	TGTGCCAGCTCTAGCAAAACAGGGCCCCGAACTAATGAAAAACTGTTTTTT
TRBJ2-6	NA	NA	TRBV7-2	18	CASSLNTKGGSGANVLTF	TGTGCCAGCAGCTTAAACACAAAAGGAGGCTCTGGGGCCAACGTCCTGACTTTC
TRBJ1-2	TRBD1	NA	TRBV19	15	CASSIGEGQDYGYTF	TGTGCCAGTAGTATAGGGGAAGGACAGGACTATGGCTACACCTTC
TRBJ2-7	TRBD2	NA	TRBV7-9	13	CASSLEGGHEQYF	TGTGCCAGCAGCTTAGAGGGAGGGCACGAGCAGTACTTC
TRBJ2-2	TRBD2	NA	TRBV18	17	CASSPPGGRADTGELFF	TGTGCCAGCAGTCCGCCTGGCGGGAGGGCTGACACCGGGGAGCTGTTTTTT
TRBJ1-2	NA	NA	TRBV7-9	13	CASSFRTEDGYTF	TGTGCCAGCAGCTTCCGAACGGAGGATGGCTACACCTTC
TRBJ2-5	TRBD2	NA	TRBV28	14	CASFRAGSAETQYF	TGTGCCAGCTTCCGAGCGGGGAGCGCAGAGACCCAGTACTTC
TRBJ2-2	NA	NA	TRBV2	12	CASRENTGELFF	TGTGCCAGCCGGGAGAACACCGGGGAGCTGTTTTTT
TRBJ2-6	NA	once	TRBV6-1	13	CASSDGGANVLTF	TGTGCCAGCAGTGACGGGGGGGCCAACGTCCTGACTTTC
TRBJ1-6	NA	NA	TRBV29-1	13	CSVRTLYNSPLHF	TGCAGCGTTCGGACACTTTATAATTCACCCCTCCACTTT